This TCR beta chain was identified during a study of T-cell reconstitution after alpha-beta-depleted transplantation in children. The table lists this clonotype with a few counts. CDR1 and CDR2 from the germline V gene are SGHDT and YYEEEE. CDR3 size: 16 residues. Trimming pared 1 base from V and 1 base from J, leaving 11 bases between. It was with unique molecular identifiers that the TCRbeta library was prepared. TCRdb reprocessed the PCR reads with MiXCR, giving one entry per CDR3 protein. The sample shows about 460,000 distinct CDR3 sequences, under 15% of them seen only once. The sequence derives from a human donor who donated a stem cell graft to a child with combined immunodeficiency. The chain has TRBV5-6 and TRBJ2-2; D might be TRBD1 (6 bases). The material sequenced was PBMCs from the stem cell graft donor, taken from the stem cell graft. The CDR3 reads CASSLKGVVNTGELFF. The CDR3 DNA reads as TGTGCCAGCAGCTTGAAGGGGGTCGTGAACACCGGGGAGCTGTTTTTT.